Presented here are 27 T cell receptor beta chains from one specimen sequenced in a study of blood T cell repertoires in COVID-19. Assay: immunoSEQ multiplex PCR; the TCRdb copy retains only in-frame clones and omits some. The sample lists about 160,000 clones, approximately 84% occurring once. What was sequenced was peripheral blood. These receptors originate from a man in his 70s with acute or convalescent COVID-19.

The chain carries TRBV1 and TRBJ1-5; TRBD1, the table's D call, was not compared with the DNA. TRBV1 is a documented pseudogene. The CDR3 runs 15 residues. CDR3 in amino acids: CTSSQQGQAARPQHF. CDR3 DNA sequence: TGCACCAGCAGCCAACAGGGACAGGCGGCACGGCCCCAGCATTTT.

The chain uses TRBV9 and TRBJ2-3; 10 bases are a match to TRBD2. This CDR3 has 19 residues. V lost 0 bases and J lost 4; bases outside the gene matches: 14. In germline, CDR1 is SGDLS, CDR2 YYNGEE. This chain's CDR3 is CASSVVPGGAGGPSDTQYF. The CDR3 coding sequence is TGTGCCAGCAGCGTAGTTCCAGGGGGAGCGGGGGGGCCTTCAGATACGCAGTATTTT.

The chain combines TRBV28 with TRBJ2-2; D might be TRBD1 (5 bases). The CDR3 sequence is 17 residues long. From germline, CDR1 is MDHEN and CDR2 SYDVKM. The ends were cut back, 4 bases at V and 6 bases at J, with 21 bases in the middle. CDR3 protein: CASSSPTGQGKPGELFF. In nucleotides, the CDR3 is TGTGCCAGCAGTTCCCCGACCGGACAAGGGAAACCCGGGGAGCTGTTTTTT.

The gene calls are TRBV15 and TRBJ1-2; D possibly corresponds to TRBD1 (5 bases). Germline values: CDR1 LNHNV, CDR2 YYDKDF (reference sequence). This CDR3 region has 14 residues. The V end was cut by 1 base, the J end by 3 bases, with 9 bases between. The CDR3 here is CATSRAGRDYGYTF. The CDR3 nucleotides read TGTGCCACCAGCAGAGCGGGCAGGGACTATGGCTACACCTTC.

About this clone: Other DNA sequences in this sample translate to the same CDR3. The chain recombines TRBV7-2 with TRBJ1-5; no clear D. V was cut by 5 bases and J by 4 bases, with 15 bases left in between. This CDR3 region has 15 residues. Germline V lookup: CDR1 SGHTA, CDR2 FQGNSA. In DNA form, the CDR3 reads TGTGCCAGCAGCCTCGCCGGAGGGCCAAATCAGCCCCAGCATTTT. As protein: CASSLAGGPNQPQHF.

This sequence joins TRBV30 and TRBJ2-3; no definite D call. Germline V lookup: CDR1 GTSNPN, CDR2 SVGIG (reference sequence). This CDR3 has 12 residues. V was shortened by 3 bases and J by 2 bases, with 6 bases between the two germline ends. This CDR3 reads CAWRQNTDTQYF. For the CDR3, the DNA is TGTGCCTGGAGACAGAACACAGATACGCAGTATTTT.

The chain uses TRBV19 and TRBJ2-3; D may be TRBD1 (5 bases). There are 14 residues in the CDR3. V shed 7 bases and J shed 5 bases, with 16 bases lying between them. CDR1 and CDR2 from the germline V gene are LNHDA and SQIVND (reference sequence). CDR3 nucleotide sequence: TGTGCCAGTAAGGATCTCGCAGGGCTAGATACGCAGTATTTT. Its translation: CASKDLAGLDTQYF.

The chain combines TRBV5-4 with TRBJ2-7; perhaps TRBD1 as D (5 bases). The V end lost 0 bases, the J end lost 4 bases, and 14 bases lay between the germline ends. In germline, CDR1 is SGHNT, CDR2 YYREEE (reference sequence). This CDR3 has 15 amino acids. The CDR3 region is CASSLDSGFFYEQYF. The CDR3 bases are TGTGCCAGCAGCTTGGATTCAGGGTTTTTTTACGAGCAGTACTTC.

The chain links TRBV6-4 to TRBJ1-1; 7 nucleotides agree with TRBD1. V shed 3 bases and J 5 bases; nucleotides not matched to a gene: 3. Germline V gene sequence: CDR1 MRHNA, CDR2 SNTAGT. CDR3 length equals 13 residues. The CDR3 here is CASSEIQGTEAFF. CDR3 DNA: TGTGCCAGCAGTGAGATACAGGGGACTGAAGCTTTCTTT.

This chain uses TRBV5-1 with TRBJ2-3; tentatively, D is TRBD1 (7 bases). The CDR3 is made up of 14 amino acids. V was pared by 7 bases and J by 4 bases, with 16 bases between. Germline CDR1 reads SGHRS; CDR2 reads YFSETQ. CDR3 sequence (DNA): TGCGCCAGCCGGATGGAGGGGGCCCCAGATACGCAGTATTTT. Protein sequence: CASRMEGAPDTQYF.

The chain recombines TRBV7-8 with TRBJ2-3; a weak D match, TRBD1 (5 bases). The CDR3 has 15 amino acids. In germline, CDR1 is SGHVS, CDR2 FQNEAQ. Trimming shortened V by 4 bases and J by 1 base, and 12 bases separated the two germline ends. The CDR3, as DNA: TGTGCCAGCAGCTCCCACTTGGGGCGCACAGATACGCAGTATTTT. This gives the protein CASSSHLGRTDTQYF.

V gene TRBV7-3 combines with J gene TRBJ2-3; 7 bases agree with TRBD2. This CDR3 comprises 13 residues. With V trimmed by 4 bases and J by 2 bases, 0 bases remained unmatched. Germline-derived CDR1 and CDR2 are SGHTA and FQGTGA. The CDR3 spells CASSWDYTDTQYF. Written as DNA, the CDR3 is TGTGCCAGCAGCTGGGACTACACAGATACGCAGTATTTT.

This chain connects TRBV28 to TRBJ2-7; 7 bases match TRBD1. The trim removed 4 bases at V and 2 bases at J, leaving 11 bases unmatched. CDR3 size: 16 residues. Per germline, CDR1 MDHEN and CDR2 SYDVKM. DNA for the CDR3: TGTGCCAGCAGTTCCAGAATCAAGGGACAGACCTACGAGCAGTACTTC. Protein product: CASSSRIKGQTYEQYF. The full variable domain, in which reference TRBV28 and TRBJ2-7 provide the parts outside the CDR3, is DVKVTQSSRYLVKRTGEKVFLECVQDMDHENMFWYRQDPGLGLRLIYFSYDVKMKEKGDIPEGYSVSREKKERFSLILESASTNQTSMYLCASSSRIKGQTYEQYFGPGTRLTVT.

The rearrangement links TRBV5-1 to TRBJ2-2, with 13 nucleotides matching TRBD2. Germline values: CDR1 SGHRS, CDR2 YFSETQ. The CDR3 is 15 residues long. Trimming at V came to 5 bases and at J to 5 bases, leaving 3 bases not matched to a gene. The CDR3 reads CASRQTSGRTGELFF. Written as DNA, the CDR3 is TGCGCCAGCAGGCAGACTAGCGGGAGGACCGGGGAGCTGTTTTTT.

Only a few counts were recorded for this clone. CDR3 residues: CASSAGPPWAKANVLTF. In DNA form, the CDR3 reads TGTGCCAGCAGTGCGGGACCGCCTTGGGCAAAAGCCAACGTCCTGACTTTC. V is TRBV5-5 and J is TRBJ2-6; D is perhaps TRBD2 (6 bases). Germline lookup yields CDR1 SGHKS and CDR2 YYEKEE (reference sequence). Trimming took off 5 bases at V and 7 bases at J, with 22 bases between the two ends. This CDR3 has 17 amino acids.

This sequence joins TRBV20-1 and TRBJ1-1, with D uncertain. CDR3 length equals 11 residues. Trimming pared 6 bases from V and 8 bases from J, leaving 13 bases between. CDR1 DFQATT and CDR2 SNEGSKA come from the germline V gene (reference sequence). The CDR3 here is CSARAGSEAFF. DNA for the CDR3: TGCAGTGCGAGGGCCGGGTCCGAAGCTTTCTTT.

The chain joins TRBV29-1 to TRBJ2-3; possible D gene TRBD2, 6 bases. V was cut by 2 bases and J by 3 bases, with 12 bases left in between. CDR3 length equals 14 residues. The germline gives CDR1 SQVTM, CDR2 ANQGSEA. CDR3: CSVETGVRTDTQYF. CDR3 nucleotide sequence: TGCAGCGTTGAAACGGGGGTGCGGACAGATACGCAGTATTTT.

The chain has TRBV28 and TRBJ1-1, with 7 bases identical to TRBD1. The junction had 4 bases not matched to a gene; V was cut back by 6 bases and J by 6 bases. CDR3 length equals 12 residues. Germline V gives CDR1 MDHEN, CDR2 SYDVKM. The CDR3: CASRTGTSEAFF. CDR3 nucleotide sequence: TGTGCCAGCAGGACAGGGACTTCTGAAGCTTTCTTT.

The chain carries TRBV5-1 and TRBJ1-2; 9 nucleotides agree with TRBD1. Looked up from germline, CDR1 is SGHRS and CDR2 is YFSETQ. V lost 2 bases and J lost 7; bases outside the gene matches: 6. The CDR3 is made up of 14 amino acids. CDR3 DNA: TGCGCCAGCAGCTTAGGACAGGGGACAAGTGGCTACACCTTC. Its protein product is CASSLGQGTSGYTF.

The V and J genes are TRBV6-4 and TRBJ2-7; 9 bases fit TRBD2. The V and J ends lost 6 bases and 3 bases, in that order; junction bases with no gene match: 9. Germline lookup yields CDR1 MRHNA and CDR2 SNTAGT. CDR3 length: 15 amino acids. CDR3 protein: CASSAISGGFYEQYF. CDR3 nucleotides: TGTGCCAGCAGCGCCATTAGCGGGGGTTTCTACGAGCAGTACTTC.

The V and J genes are TRBV21-1 and TRBJ2-3; the table's D gene call, TRBD2, was not cross checked with the DNA. TRBV21-1 is a pseudogene locus. The CDR3 is 21 amino acids. The CDR3: CASSKELPSGSDRDHTDTQYF. The CDR3 nucleotides are TGTGCCAGCAGCAAAGAACTTCCTAGCGGGAGCGACCGGGACCACACAGATACGCAGTATTTT.

The genes are TRBV5-4 and TRBJ1-2; D may be TRBD1 (5 bases). The CDR3 length is 18 residues. The V and J ends lost 2 bases and 0 bases respectively, with 20 bases between them. Germline CDR1 reads SGHNT; CDR2 reads YYREEE (reference sequence). CDR3 loop: CASSFLGRGAGANYGYTF. CDR3 in DNA: TGTGCCAGCAGCTTCCTCGGGCGGGGCGCTGGGGCTAACTATGGCTACACCTTC. The full variable domain, with the rest looked up from reference TRBV5-4 and TRBJ1-2, is ETGVTQSPTHLIKTRGQQVTLRCSSQSGHNTVSWYQQALGQGPQFIFQYYREEENGRGNFPPRFSGLQFPNYSSELNVNALELDDSALYLCASSFLGRGAGANYGYTFGSGTRLTVV.

V gene TRBV28 combines with J gene TRBJ2-7; D ambiguous. CDR1 and CDR2 (germline): MDHEN, SYDVKM. This CDR3 is 15 amino acids long. Trimming removed 7 bases from V and 0 bases from J, with 16 bases in between. The CDR3 sequence: CASTTVGSSSYEQYF. As DNA, the CDR3 is TGTGCCAGCACTACTGTTGGGTCTAGCTCCTACGAGCAGTACTTC.

The rearrangement links TRBV19 to TRBJ1-1, with a weak D call TRBD1 (6 bases). CDR1 is LNHDA, CDR2 SQIVND, per germline (reference sequence). Trimming cost V 3 bases and J 5 bases, with 16 bases left between them. This CDR3 is built from 15 residues. This CDR3 reads CASSMQGRPETEAFF. CDR3 DNA: TGTGCCAGTAGTATGCAGGGGCGTCCTGAGACTGAAGCTTTCTTT. Using reference TRBV19 and TRBJ1-1 for the parts outside the CDR3, the full variable domain is DGGITQSPKYLFRKEGQNVTLSCEQNLNHDAMYWYRQDPGQGLRLIYYSQIVNDFQKGDIAEGYSVSREKKESFPLTVTSAQKNPTAFYLCASSMQGRPETEAFFGQGTRLTVV.

The chain joins TRBV10-1 to TRBJ1-2; TRBD1 aligns across 7 bases. V shed 2 bases, J shed 4 bases, and the junction held 4 bases outside the gene matches. This CDR3 spans 14 amino acids. Looked up from germline, CDR1 is WNHNN and CDR2 is SYGVQD (reference sequence). This chain's CDR3 is CASSEKGTAYGYTF. In DNA form, the CDR3 reads TGCGCCAGCAGTGAGAAGGGGACAGCCTATGGCTACACCTTC.

The chain uses TRBV11-2 and TRBJ2-2; 10 bases line up with TRBD2. Germline values: CDR1 SGHAT, CDR2 FQNNGV. Trimming took 0 bases from V and 3 from J; bases not matched to a gene: 13. CDR3 length equals 20 residues. CDR3: CASSLDLSGGAVGDTGELFF. The CDR3 DNA reads as TGTGCCAGCAGCTTAGATTTGAGCGGGGGGGCCGTCGGGGACACCGGGGAGCTGTTTTTT.

This clone turned up a few times. The V and J genes are TRBV2 and TRBJ1-3; no reliable D call. CDR3 length: 12 residues. V was cut by 5 bases and J by 2 bases, with 4 bases left in between. The germline V gene encodes CDR1 SNHLY and CDR2 FYNNEI. This CDR3 reads CASSPTGNTIYF. CDR3 DNA: TGTGCCAGCAGTCCTACTGGAAACACCATATATTTT.